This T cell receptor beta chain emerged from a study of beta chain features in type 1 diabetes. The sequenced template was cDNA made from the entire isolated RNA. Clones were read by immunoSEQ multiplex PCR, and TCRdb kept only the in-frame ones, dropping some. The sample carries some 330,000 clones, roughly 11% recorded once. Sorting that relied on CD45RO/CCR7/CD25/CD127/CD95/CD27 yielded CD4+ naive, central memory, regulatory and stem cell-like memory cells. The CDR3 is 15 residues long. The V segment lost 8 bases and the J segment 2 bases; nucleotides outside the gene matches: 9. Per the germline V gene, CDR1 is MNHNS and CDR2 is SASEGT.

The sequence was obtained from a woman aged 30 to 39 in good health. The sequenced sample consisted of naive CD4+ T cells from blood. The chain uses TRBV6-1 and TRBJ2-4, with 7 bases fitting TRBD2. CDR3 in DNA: TGTGCCAGCCGCGGTCAAGCGGGACCCAAAAACATTCAGTACTTC. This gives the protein CASRGQAGPKNIQYF.